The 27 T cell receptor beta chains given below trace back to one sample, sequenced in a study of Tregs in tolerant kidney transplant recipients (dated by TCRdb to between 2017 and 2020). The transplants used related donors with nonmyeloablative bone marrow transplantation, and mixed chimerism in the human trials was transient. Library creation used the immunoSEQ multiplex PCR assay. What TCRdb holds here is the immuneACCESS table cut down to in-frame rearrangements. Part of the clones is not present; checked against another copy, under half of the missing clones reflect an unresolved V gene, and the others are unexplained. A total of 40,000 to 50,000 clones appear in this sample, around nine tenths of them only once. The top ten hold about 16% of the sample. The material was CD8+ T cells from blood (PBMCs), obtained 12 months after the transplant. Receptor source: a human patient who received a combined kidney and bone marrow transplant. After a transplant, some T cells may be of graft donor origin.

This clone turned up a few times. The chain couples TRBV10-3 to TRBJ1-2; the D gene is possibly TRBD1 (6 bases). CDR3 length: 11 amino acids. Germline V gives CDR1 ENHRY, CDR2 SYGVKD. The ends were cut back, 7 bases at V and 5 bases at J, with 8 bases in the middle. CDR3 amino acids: CAIMDSYGYTF. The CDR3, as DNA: TGTGCCATCATGGACAGTTATGGCTACACCTTC.

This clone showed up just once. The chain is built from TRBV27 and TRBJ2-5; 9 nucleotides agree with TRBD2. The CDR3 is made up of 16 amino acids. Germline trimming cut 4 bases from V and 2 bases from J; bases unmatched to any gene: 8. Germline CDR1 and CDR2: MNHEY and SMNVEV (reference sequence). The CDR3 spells CASSSSLAGLQETQYF. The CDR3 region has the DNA TGTGCCAGCAGTTCTTCCCTAGCGGGGTTGCAAGAGACCCAGTACTTC.

CDR3 nucleotide sequence: TGTGCCACCAGCAGAGATGTTCAGAGTACTAGTCGGGGGCAGTACTTC. It yields the protein CATSRDVQSTSRGQYF. The chain couples TRBV15 to TRBJ2-7; maybe TRBD2 (5 bases). The V and J ends lost 0 bases and 9 bases respectively, with 21 bases between them. The germline V gene has CDR1 LNHNV and CDR2 YYDKDF (reference sequence). The CDR3 totals 16 residues.

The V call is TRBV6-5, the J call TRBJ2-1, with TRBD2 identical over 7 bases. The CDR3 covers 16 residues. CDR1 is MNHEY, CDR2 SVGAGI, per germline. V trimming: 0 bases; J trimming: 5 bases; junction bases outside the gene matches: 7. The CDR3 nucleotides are TGTGCCAGCAGTTACTCGAGATTGGGGGGGGACAATGAGCAGTTCTTC. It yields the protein CASSYSRLGGDNEQFF.

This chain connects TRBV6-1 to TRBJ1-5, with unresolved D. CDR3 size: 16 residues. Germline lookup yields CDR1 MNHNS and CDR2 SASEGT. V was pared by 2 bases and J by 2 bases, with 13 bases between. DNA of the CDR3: TGTGCCAGCAGTGAAATTGTGACTTTAGGCAATCAGCCCCAGCATTTT. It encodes CASSEIVTLGNQPQHF.

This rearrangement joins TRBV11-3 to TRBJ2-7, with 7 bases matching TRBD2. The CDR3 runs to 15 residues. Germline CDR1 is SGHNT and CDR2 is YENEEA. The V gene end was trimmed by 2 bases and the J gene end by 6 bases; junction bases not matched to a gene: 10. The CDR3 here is CASSLWAGGSREQYF. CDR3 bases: TGTGCCAGCAGCTTATGGGCAGGCGGGAGCCGCGAGCAGTACTTC.

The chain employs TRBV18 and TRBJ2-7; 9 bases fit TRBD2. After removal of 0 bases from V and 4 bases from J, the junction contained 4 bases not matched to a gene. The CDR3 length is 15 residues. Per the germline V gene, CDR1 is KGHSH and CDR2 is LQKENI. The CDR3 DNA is TGTGCCAGCTCACCACCGGCGGGAGGGCCGTACGAGCAGTACTTC. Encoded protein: CASSPPAGGPYEQYF. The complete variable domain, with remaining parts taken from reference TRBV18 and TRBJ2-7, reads NAGVMQNPRHLVRRRGQEARLRCSPMKGHSHVYWYRQLPEEGLKFMVYLQKENIIDESGMPKERFSAEFPKEGPSILRIQQVVRGDSAAYFCASSPPAGGPYEQYFGPGTRLTVT.

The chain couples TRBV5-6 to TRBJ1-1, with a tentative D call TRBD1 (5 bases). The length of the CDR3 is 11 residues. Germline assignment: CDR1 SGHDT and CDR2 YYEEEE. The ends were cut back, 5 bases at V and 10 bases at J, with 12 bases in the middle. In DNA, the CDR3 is TGTGCCAGCAGTTCAGGGATGGGAGCTTTCTTT. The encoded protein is CASSSGMGAFF.

CDR3 in amino acids: CSVLGRASVYPNEQFF. As DNA, the CDR3 is TGCAGCGTCCTCGGGAGGGCCTCCGTATACCCCAATGAGCAGTTCTTC. The chain carries TRBV29-1 and TRBJ2-1; 8 positions agree with TRBD2. With 6 bases clipped from V and 6 bases from J, the junction kept 16 bases outside the gene matches. The CDR3 totals 16 residues. The V gene's germline CDR1 is SQVTM and CDR2 ANQGSEA.

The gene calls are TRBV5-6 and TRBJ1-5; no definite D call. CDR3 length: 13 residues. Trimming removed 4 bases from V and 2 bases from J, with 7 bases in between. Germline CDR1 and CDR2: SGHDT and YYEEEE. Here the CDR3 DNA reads TGTGCCAGCAGCGCCACAGGCAATCAGCCCCAGCATTTT. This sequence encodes CASSATGNQPQHF. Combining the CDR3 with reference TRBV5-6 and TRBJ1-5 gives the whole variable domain DAGVTQSPTHLIKTRGQQVTLRCSPKSGHDTVSWYQQALGQGPQFIFQYYEEEERQRGNFPDRFSGHQFPNYSSELNVNALLLGDSALYLCASSATGNQPQHFGDGTRLSIL.

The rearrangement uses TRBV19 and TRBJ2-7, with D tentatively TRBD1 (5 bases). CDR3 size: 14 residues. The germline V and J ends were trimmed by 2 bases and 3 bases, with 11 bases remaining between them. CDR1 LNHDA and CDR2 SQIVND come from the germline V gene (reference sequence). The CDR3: CASSISGDSYEQYF. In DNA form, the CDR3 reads TGTGCCAGTAGTATATCGGGCGACAGCTACGAGCAGTACTTC.

CDR3 in amino acids: CASRPVSGRTYEQYF. The CDR3 DNA follows: TGTGCCAGCCGACCGGTTAGCGGGAGGACCTACGAGCAGTACTTC. J is TRBJ2-7 and V is TRBV5-6; 10 bases match TRBD2. The CDR3 totals 15 residues. The V gene end was trimmed by 7 bases and the J gene end by 2 bases; junction bases not matched to a gene: 9. Germline values: CDR1 SGHDT, CDR2 YYEEEE.

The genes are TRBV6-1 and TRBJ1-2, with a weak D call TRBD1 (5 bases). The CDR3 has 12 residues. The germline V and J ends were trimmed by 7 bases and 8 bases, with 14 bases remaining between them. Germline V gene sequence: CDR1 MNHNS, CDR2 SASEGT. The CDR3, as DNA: TGTGCCAGCATGTGGGGCTCGATAGGCTACACCTTC. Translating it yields CASMWGSIGYTF.

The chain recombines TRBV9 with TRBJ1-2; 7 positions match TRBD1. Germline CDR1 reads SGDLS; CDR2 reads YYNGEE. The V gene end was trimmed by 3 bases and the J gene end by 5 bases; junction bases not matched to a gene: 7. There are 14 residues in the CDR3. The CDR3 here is CASSGTGTVYGYTF. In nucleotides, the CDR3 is TGTGCCAGCAGCGGAACCGGGACAGTGTATGGCTACACCTTC.

CDR3 loop: CASSQGLAGGRPETQYF. The CDR3 DNA reads as TGCGCCAGCAGCCAAGGGCTAGCGGGGGGGCGACCAGAGACCCAGTACTTC. The J gene is TRBJ2-5, the V gene TRBV4-3; the match to TRBD2 covers 12 bases. CDR3 length: 17 residues. Germline assignment: CDR1 LGHNA and CDR2 YSLEER. The V gene end was trimmed by 1 base and the J gene end by 4 bases; junction bases not matched to a gene: 7.

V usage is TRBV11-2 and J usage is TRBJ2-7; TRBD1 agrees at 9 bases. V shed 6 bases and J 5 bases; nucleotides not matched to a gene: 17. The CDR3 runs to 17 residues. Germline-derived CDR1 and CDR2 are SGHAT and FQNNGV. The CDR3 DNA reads TGTGCCAGCAGGCGACCCGGGACAGGGCTCGGTAAGGACGAGCAGTACTTC. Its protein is CASRRPGTGLGKDEQYF.

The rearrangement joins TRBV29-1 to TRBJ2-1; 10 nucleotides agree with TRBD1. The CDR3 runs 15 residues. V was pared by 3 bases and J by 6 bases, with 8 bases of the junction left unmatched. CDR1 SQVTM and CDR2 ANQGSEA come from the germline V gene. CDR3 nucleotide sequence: TGCAGCGTTGATGCCGGGGGACAGGGGCTCAATGAGCAGTTCTTC. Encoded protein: CSVDAGGQGLNEQFF.

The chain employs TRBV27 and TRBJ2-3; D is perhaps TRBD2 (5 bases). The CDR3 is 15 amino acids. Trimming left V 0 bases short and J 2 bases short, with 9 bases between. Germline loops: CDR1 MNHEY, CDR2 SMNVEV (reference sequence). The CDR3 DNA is TGTGCCAGCAGTTTATCGGTGGGAGTCACAGATACGCAGTATTTT. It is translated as CASSLSVGVTDTQYF.

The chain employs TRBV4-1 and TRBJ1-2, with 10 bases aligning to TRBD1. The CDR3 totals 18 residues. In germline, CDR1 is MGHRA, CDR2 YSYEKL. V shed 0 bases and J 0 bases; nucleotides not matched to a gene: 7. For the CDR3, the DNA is TGCGCCAGCAGCCAAGATAAGGGACAGGGGACAACTAACTATGGCTACACCTTC. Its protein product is CASSQDKGQGTTNYGYTF.

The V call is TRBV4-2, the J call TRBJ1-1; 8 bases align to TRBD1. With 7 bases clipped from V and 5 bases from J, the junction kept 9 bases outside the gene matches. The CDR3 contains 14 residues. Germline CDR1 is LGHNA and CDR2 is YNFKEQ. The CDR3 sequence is CASTPDRGLTEAFF. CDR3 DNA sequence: TGTGCCAGCACCCCAGACAGGGGATTGACTGAAGCTTTCTTT.

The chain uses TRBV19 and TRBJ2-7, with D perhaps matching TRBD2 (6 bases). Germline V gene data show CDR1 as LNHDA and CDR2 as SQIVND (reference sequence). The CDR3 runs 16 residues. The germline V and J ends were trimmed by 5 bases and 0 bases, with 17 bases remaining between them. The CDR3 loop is CASSAVVSGPSYEQYF. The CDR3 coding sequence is TGTGCCAGTAGTGCAGTAGTTAGCGGCCCCTCCTACGAGCAGTACTTC.

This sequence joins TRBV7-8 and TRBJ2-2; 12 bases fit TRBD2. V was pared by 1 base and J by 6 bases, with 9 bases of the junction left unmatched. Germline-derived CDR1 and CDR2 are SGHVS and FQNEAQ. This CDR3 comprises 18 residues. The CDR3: CASSLEVLAGGRAGELFF. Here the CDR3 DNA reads TGTGCCAGCAGCTTAGAGGTTCTAGCGGGGGGGCGCGCCGGGGAGCTGTTTTTT.

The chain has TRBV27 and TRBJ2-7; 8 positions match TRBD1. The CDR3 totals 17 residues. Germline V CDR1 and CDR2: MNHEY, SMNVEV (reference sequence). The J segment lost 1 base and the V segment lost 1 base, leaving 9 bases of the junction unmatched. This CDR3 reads CASSLLWGTGLSYEQYF. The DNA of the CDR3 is TGTGCCAGCAGTTTATTGTGGGGGACAGGCCTTTCCTACGAGCAGTACTTC.

CDR3 sequence reads: CAWSDQMETQYF. The CDR3 DNA reads TGTGCCTGGAGTGACCAGATGGAGACCCAGTACTTC. The genes are TRBV30 and TRBJ2-5; D is ambiguous. The CDR3 runs 12 residues. The germline V gene encodes CDR1 GTSNPN and CDR2 SVGIG (reference sequence). The V end lost 1 base, the J end lost 5 bases, and 8 bases lay between the germline ends.

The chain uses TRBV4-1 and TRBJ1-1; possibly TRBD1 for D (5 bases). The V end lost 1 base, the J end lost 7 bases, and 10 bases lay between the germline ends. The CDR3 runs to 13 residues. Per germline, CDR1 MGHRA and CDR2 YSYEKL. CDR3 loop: CASSQGRGYEAFF. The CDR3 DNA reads TGCGCCAGCAGCCAAGGTAGGGGCTATGAAGCTTTCTTT.

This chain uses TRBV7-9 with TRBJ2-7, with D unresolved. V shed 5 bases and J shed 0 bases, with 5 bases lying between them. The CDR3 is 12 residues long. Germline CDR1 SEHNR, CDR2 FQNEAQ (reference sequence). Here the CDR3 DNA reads TGTGCCAGCAGCCCGGGCTCCTACGAGCAGTACTTC. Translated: CASSPGSYEQYF.

CDR3 nucleotides: TGTGCCAGCAGCTTGGCCTCGGGTCAGGGTGGCTACACCTTC. Its protein product is CASSLASGQGGYTF. V usage is TRBV5-6 and J usage is TRBJ1-2, with D possibly matching TRBD1 (5 bases). V was shortened by 0 bases and J by 7 bases, with 13 bases between the two germline ends. The CDR3 is 14 residues long. CDR1 is SGHDT, CDR2 YYEEEE, per germline. Together with reference TRBV5-6 and TRBJ1-2, the CDR3 gives the full variable domain: DAGVTQSPTHLIKTRGQQVTLRCSPKSGHDTVSWYQQALGQGPQFIFQYYEEEERQRGNFPDRFSGHQFPNYSSELNVNALLLGDSALYLCASSLASGQGGYTFGSGTRLTVV.